This T cell receptor beta chain was recovered during a study of early T cells in non-severe SARS-CoV-2 infection. This clonotype is a singleton in its sample. This may be a read error: a much more frequent sequence differs by one nucleotide. The germline V gene encodes CDR1 MNHEY and CDR2 SMNVEV (reference sequence). There are 15 residues in the CDR3. V was pared by 5 bases and J by 3 bases, with 14 bases between. In TCRdb, the 5' RACE reads were re-called with MiXCR into one record per CDR3 protein. Among fewer than 100,000 distinct CDR3 sequences listed, approximately 12% were seen once. The sequencing input was whole blood. This receptor was identified in an adult who was a healthcare worker with PCR-confirmed SARS-CoV-2 infection or an uninfected control (not recorded which). The rearrangement uses TRBV27 and TRBJ2-4; D perhaps matches TRBD1 (6 bases). The CDR3 loop reads CASSPTGQNKNIQYF. CDR3 DNA sequence: TGTGCCAGCAGTCCGACTGGACAGAACAAAAACATTCAGTACTTC.